The entry below describes one TCR beta chain. What it recognizes is unknown. This sample is drawn from a study of shared clonotypes between healthy human individuals. Donors, healthy HIV-negative adults, lacked recent acute infections or vaccinations. The study drew all its donors from Caucasian adults living in Nashville, Tennessee. Deep-level settings were used for running the assay. Generated by immunoSEQ multiplex PCR, the TCRdb table keeps only in-frame clones and is missing some. The top ten clones hold approximately 0.37% of a sample with 2 million to 3 million clones, roughly 93% of them seen once. Study results and caveats: Sequencing depth was predicted to influence how clonotypes are shared among donors.

Trimming removed 6 bases from V and 3 bases from J; junction bases left unmatched: 4. The germline V gene encodes CDR1 MNHNS and CDR2 SASEGT. This CDR3 has 13 amino acids. The chain is built from TRBV6-1 and TRBJ2-7; 8 nucleotides align to TRBD2. The sample consisted of naive CD4+ T cells from PBMCs. The sample's subset: CD45RA+ positively selected. This TCR came from a man aged 18-30 years in good health. Some clones in this sample may be carry-over from other donors' samples. The CDR3: CASRGTSSYEQYF. In DNA form, the CDR3 reads TGTGCCAGCAGGGGGACTAGTAGCTACGAGCAGTACTTC.